This T cell receptor (beta chain) was sequenced for a study of control samples from healthy donors and cancer patients. Profiled with immunoSEQ multiplex PCR; TCRdb holds only in-frame clones, not every one. Altogether 100,000 to 120,000 clones are present, roughly 90% being singletons, with the ten largest covering about 3.7%. CDR3 length: 14 residues. This clonotype originated in a woman aged 55-70 years with lung cancer. This chain connects TRBV21-1 to TRBJ2-1; the table gives TRBD1 as D, unverified against the DNA. TRBV21-1 is given as a pseudogene. Sequencing was done on a sample of PBMCs. The DNA of the CDR3 is TGTGCCAGCCCCAACCCCGCAGTCTACAATGAGCAGTTCTTC. This translates into CASPNPAVYNEQFF.